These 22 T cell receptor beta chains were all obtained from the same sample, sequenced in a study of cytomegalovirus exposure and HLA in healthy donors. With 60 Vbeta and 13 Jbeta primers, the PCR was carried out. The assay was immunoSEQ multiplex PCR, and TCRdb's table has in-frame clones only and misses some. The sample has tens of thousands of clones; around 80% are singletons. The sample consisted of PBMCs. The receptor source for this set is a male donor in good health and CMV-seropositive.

The CDR3 sequence: CASSFRTGELFF. DNA of the CDR3: TGTGCCAGCAGCTTCCGCACCGGGGAGCTGTTTTTT. The V gene is TRBV7-6, the J gene TRBJ2-2; D call uncertain. Germline V gives CDR1 SGHVS, CDR2 FNYEAQ. The CDR3 sequence is 12 residues long. V was pared by 3 bases and J by 4 bases, with 3 bases between.

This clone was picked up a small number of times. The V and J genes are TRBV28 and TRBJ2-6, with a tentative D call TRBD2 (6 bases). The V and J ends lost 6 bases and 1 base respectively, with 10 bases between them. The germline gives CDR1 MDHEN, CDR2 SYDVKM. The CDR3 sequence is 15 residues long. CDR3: CASRGGGSGANVLTF. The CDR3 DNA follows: TGTGCCAGCAGGGGGGGAGGATCTGGGGCCAACGTCCTGACTTTC.

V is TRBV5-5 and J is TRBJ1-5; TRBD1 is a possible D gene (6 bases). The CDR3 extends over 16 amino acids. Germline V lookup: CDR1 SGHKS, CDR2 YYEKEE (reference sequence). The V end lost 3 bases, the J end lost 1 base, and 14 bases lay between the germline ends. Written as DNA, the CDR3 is TGTGCCAGCAGCTCCACAGGGCGTCTAAGCAATCAGCCCCAGCATTTT. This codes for CASSSTGRLSNQPQHF.

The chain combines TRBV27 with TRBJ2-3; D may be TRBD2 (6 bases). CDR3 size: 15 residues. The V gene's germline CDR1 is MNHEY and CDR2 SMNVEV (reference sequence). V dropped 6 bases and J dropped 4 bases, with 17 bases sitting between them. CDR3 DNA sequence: TGTGCCAGCAGACACCCCACGGGAGAAGCAGATACGCAGTATTTT. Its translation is CASRHPTGEADTQYF.

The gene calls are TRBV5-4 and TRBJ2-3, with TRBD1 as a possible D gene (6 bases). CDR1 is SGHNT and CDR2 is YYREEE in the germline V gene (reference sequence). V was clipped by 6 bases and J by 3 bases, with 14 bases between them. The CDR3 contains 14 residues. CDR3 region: CASTYRVGTDTQYF. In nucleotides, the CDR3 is TGTGCCAGCACCTACAGGGTGGGAACAGATACGCAGTATTTT.

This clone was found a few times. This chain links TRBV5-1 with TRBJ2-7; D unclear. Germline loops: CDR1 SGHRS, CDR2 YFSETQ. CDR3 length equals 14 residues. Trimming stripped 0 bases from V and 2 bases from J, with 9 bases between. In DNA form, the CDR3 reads TGCGCCAGCAGCTTGGTGGTTCTACCCTACGAGCAGTACTTC. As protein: CASSLVVLPYEQYF.

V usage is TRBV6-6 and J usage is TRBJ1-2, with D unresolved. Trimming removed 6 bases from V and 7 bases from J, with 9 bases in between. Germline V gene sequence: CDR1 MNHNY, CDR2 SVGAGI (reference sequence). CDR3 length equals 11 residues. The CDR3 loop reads CASSLRSGYTF. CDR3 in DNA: TGTGCCAGCAGCCTGAGATCTGGCTACACCTTC.

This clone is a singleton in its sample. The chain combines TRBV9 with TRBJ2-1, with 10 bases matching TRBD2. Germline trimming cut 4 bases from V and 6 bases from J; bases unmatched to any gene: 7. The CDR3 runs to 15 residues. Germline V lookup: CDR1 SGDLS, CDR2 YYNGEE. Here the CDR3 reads CASSPEVAGGNEQFF. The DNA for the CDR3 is TGTGCCAGCAGCCCTGAGGTAGCGGGGGGCAATGAGCAGTTCTTC. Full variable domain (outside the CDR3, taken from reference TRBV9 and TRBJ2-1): DSGVTQTPKHLITATGQRVTLRCSPRSGDLSVYWYQQSLDQGLQFLIQYYNGEERAKGNILERFSAQQFPDLHSELNLSSLELGDSALYFCASSPEVAGGNEQFFGPGTRLTVL.

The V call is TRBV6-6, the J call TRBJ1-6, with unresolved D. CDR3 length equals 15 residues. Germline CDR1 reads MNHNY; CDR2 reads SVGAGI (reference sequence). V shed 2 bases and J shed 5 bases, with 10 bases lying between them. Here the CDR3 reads CASSYMGHDNSPLHF. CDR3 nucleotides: TGTGCCAGCAGTTACATGGGCCACGATAATTCACCCCTCCACTTT.

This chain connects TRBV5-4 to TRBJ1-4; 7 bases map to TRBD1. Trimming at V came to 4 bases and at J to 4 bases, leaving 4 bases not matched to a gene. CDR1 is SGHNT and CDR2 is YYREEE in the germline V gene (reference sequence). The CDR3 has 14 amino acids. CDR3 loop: CASSPGQINEKLFF. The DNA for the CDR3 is TGTGCCAGCAGCCCGGGACAGATTAATGAAAAACTGTTTTTT.

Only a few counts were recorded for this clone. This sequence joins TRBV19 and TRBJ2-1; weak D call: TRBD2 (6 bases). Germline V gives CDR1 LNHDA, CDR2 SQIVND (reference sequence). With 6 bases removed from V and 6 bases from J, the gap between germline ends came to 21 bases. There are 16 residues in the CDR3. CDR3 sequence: CASRTGGLRSRNEQFF. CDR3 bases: TGTGCCAGTAGAACTGGGGGACTTCGATCCCGCAATGAGCAGTTCTTC.

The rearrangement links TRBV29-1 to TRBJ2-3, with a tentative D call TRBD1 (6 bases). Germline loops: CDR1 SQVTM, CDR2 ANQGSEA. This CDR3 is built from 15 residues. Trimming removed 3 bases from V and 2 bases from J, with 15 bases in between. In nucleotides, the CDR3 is TGCAGCGTTGATGAGGGGGAGACGGCCACAGATACGCAGTATTTT. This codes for CSVDEGETATDTQYF.

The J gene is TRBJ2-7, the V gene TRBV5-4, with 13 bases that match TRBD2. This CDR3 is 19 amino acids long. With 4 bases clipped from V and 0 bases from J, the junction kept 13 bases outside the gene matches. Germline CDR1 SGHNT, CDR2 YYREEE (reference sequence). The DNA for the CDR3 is TGTGCCAGCAGCCCACCTTTGGGACTAGCGGGGTTTAGCTCCTACGAGCAGTACTTC. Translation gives CASSPPLGLAGFSSYEQYF.

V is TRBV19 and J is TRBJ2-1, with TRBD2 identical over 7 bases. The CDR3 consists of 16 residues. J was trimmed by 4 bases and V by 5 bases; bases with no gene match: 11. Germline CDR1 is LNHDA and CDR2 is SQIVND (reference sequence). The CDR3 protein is CASSFSPAGYYNEQFF. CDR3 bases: TGTGCCAGTAGTTTCAGTCCAGCGGGGTATTACAATGAGCAGTTCTTC. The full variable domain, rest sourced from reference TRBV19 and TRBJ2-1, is DGGITQSPKYLFRKEGQNVTLSCEQNLNHDAMYWYRQDPGQGLRLIYYSQIVNDFQKGDIAEGYSVSREKKESFPLTVTSAQKNPTAFYLCASSFSPAGYYNEQFFGPGTRLTVL.

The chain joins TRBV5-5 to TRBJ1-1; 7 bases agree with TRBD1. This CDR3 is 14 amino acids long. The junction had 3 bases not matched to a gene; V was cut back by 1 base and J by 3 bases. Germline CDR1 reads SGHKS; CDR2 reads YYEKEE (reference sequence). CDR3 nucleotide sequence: TGTGCCAGCAGCTTGAACAGGGGTGACACTGAAGCTTTCTTT. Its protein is CASSLNRGDTEAFF.

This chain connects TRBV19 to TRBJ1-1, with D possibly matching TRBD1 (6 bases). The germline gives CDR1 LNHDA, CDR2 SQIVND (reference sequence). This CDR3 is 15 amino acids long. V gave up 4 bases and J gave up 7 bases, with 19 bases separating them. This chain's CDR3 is CASSRRTGKEGEAFF. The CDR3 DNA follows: TGTGCCAGTAGTAGACGAACAGGGAAAGAAGGTGAAGCTTTCTTT.

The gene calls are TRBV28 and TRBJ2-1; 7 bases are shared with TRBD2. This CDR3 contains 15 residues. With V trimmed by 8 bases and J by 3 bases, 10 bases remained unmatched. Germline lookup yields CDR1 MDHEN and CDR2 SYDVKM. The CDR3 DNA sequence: TGTGCCAGCGGACAACACGGGGGGATCTACAATGAGCAGTTCTTC. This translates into CASGQHGGIYNEQFF. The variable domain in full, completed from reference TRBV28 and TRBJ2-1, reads DVKVTQSSRYLVKRTGEKVFLECVQDMDHENMFWYRQDPGLGLRLIYFSYDVKMKEKGDIPEGYSVSREKKERFSLILESASTNQTSMYLCASGQHGGIYNEQFFGPGTRLTVL.

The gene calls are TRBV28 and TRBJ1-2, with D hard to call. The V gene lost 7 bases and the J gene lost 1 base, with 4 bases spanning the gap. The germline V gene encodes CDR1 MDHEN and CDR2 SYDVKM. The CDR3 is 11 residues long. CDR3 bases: TGTGCCAGCACGGGTAACTATGGCTACACCTTC. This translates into CASTGNYGYTF.

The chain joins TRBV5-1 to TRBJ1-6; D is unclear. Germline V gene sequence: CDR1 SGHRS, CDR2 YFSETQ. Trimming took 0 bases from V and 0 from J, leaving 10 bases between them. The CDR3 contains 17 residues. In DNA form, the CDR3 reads TGCGCCAGCAGCTTGGGTAAAATCAGCTCCTATAATTCACCCCTCCACTTT. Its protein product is CASSLGKISSYNSPLHF.

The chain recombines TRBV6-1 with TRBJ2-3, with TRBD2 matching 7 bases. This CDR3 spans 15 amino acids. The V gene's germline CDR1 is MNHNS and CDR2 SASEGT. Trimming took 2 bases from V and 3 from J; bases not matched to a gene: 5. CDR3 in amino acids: CASSEWGGGTDTQYF. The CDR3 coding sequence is TGTGCCAGCAGTGAATGGGGGGGAGGTACAGATACGCAGTATTTT.

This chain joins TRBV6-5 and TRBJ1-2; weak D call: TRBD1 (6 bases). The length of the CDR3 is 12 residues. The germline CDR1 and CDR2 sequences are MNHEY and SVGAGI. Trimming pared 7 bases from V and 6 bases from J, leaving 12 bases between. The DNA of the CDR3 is TGTGCCAGCATGGCCAGGGGAGATGGCTACACCTTC. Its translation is CASMARGDGYTF.

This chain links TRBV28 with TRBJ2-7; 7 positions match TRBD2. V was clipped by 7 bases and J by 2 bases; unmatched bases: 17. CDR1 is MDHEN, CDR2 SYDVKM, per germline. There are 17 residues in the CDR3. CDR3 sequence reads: CASMVSGPHASPYEQYF. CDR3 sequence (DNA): TGTGCCAGCATGGTTAGCGGGCCCCATGCTTCTCCCTACGAGCAGTACTTC.